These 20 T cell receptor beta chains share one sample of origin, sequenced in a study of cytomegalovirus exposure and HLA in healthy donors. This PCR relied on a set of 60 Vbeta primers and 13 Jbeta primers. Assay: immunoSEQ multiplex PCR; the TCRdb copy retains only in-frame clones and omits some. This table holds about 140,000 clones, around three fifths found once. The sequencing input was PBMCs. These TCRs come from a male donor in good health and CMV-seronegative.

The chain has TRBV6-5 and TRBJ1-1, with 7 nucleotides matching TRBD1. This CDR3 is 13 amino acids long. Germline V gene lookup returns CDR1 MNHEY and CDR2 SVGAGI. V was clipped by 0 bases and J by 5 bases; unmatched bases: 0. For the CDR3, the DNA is TGTGCCAGCAGTTACTCGACAGGGACTGAAGCTTTCTTT. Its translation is CASSYSTGTEAFF.

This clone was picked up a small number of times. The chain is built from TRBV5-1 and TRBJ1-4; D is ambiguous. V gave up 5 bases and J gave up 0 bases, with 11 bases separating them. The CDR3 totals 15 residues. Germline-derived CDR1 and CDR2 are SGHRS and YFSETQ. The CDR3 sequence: CASRATGATNEKLFF. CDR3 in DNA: TGCGCCAGCAGAGCCACCGGGGCAACTAATGAAAAACTGTTTTTT.

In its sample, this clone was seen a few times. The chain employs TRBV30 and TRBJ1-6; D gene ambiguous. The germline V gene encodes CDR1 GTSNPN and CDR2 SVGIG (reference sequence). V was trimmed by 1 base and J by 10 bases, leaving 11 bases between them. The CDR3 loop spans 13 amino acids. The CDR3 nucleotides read TGTGCCTGGAGTGAGCCTCCGCGGTCACCCCTCCACTTT. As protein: CAWSEPPRSPLHF. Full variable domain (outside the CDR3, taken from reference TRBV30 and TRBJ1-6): SQTIHQWPATLVQPVGSPLSLECTVEGTSNPNLYWYRQAAGRGLQLLFYSVGIGQISSEVPQNLSASRPQDRQFILSSKKLLLSDSGFYLCAWSEPPRSPLHFGNGTRLTVT.

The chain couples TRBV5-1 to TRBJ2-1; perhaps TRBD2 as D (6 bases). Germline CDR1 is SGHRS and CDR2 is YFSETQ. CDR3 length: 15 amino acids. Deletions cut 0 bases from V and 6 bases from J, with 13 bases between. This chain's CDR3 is CASSLASDGGNEQFF. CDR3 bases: TGCGCCAGCAGCTTGGCCTCTGACGGGGGCAATGAGCAGTTCTTC.

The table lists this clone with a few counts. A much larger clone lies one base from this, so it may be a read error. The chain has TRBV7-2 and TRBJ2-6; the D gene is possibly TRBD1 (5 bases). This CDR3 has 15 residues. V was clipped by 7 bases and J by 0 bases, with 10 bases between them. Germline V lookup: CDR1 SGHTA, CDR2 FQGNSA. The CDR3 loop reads CASTLDNSGANVLTF. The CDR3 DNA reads TGTGCCAGCACCCTGGACAACTCTGGGGCCAACGTCCTGACTTTC.

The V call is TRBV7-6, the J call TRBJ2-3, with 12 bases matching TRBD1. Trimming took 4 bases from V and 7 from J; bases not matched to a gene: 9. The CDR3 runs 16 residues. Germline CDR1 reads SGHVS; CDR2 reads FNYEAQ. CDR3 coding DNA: TGTGCCAGCAGCTCCACCGGGACAGGGGGCTTATATACGCAGTATTTT. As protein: CASSSTGTGGLYTQYF.

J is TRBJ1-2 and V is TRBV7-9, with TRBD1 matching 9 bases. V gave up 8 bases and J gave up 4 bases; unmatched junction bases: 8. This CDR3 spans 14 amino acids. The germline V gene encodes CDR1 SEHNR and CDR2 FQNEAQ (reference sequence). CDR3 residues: CASPRPGQGYGYTF. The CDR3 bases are TGTGCCAGCCCCCGACCGGGACAGGGCTATGGCTACACCTTC.

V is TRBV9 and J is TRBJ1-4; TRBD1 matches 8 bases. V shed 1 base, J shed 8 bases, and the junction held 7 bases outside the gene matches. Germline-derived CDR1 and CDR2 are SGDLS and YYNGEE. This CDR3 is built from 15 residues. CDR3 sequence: CASSVTGQDSEKLFF. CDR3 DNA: TGTGCCAGCAGCGTAACGGGACAGGATAGCGAAAAACTGTTTTTT.

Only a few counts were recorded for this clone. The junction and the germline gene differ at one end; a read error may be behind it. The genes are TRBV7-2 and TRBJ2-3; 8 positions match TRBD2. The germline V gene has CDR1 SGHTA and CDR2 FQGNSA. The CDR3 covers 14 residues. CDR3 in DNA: TGTGTCAGCAGGATACAAGCGGGGGCAGATACGCAGTATTTT. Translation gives CVSRIQAGADTQYF.

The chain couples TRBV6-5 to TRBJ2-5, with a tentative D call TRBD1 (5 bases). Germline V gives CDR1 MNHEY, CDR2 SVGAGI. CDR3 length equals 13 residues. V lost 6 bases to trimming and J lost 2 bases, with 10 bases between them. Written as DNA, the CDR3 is TGTGCCAGCAGCATAGGGGTGCAAGAGACCCAGTACTTC. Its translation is CASSIGVQETQYF.

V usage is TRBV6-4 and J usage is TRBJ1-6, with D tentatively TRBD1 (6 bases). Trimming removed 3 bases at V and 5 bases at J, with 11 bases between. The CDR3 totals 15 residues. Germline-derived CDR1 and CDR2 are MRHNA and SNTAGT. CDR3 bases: TGTGCCAGCAGTGATCAGGGGTTCGATAATTCACCCCTCCACTTT. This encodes CASSDQGFDNSPLHF.

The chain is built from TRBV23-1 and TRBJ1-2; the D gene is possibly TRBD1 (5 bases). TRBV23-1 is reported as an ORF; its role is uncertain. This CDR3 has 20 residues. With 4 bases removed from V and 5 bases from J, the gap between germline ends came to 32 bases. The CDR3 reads CASSRSPERRSNYNRYGYTF. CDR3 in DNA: TGCGCCAGCAGTCGATCACCCGAAAGAAGATCAAATTACAACAGGTATGGCTACACCTTC.

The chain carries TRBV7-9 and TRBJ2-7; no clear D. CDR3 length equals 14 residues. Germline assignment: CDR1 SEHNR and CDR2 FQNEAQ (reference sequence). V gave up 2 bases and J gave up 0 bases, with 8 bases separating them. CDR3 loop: CASSLSASSYEQYF. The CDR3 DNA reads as TGTGCCAGCAGCTTAAGCGCGAGCTCCTACGAGCAGTACTTC. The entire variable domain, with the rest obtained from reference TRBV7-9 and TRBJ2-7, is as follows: DTGVSQNPRHKITKRGQNVTFRCDPISEHNRLYWYRQTLGQGPEFLTYFQNEAQLEKSRLLSDRFSAERPKGSFSTLEIQRTEQGDSAMYLCASSLSASSYEQYFGPGTRLTVT.

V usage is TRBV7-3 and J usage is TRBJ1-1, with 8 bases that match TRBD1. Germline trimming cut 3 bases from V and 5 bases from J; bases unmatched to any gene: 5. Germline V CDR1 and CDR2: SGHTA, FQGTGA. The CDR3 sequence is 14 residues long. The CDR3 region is CASSLTGVETEAFF. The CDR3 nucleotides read TGTGCCAGCAGCTTGACAGGGGTGGAGACTGAAGCTTTCTTT.

The CDR3 loop reads CASSLTQNRNQPQHF. CDR3 bases: TGTGCCAGCAGTCTTACCCAAAACAGAAATCAGCCCCAGCATTTT. The chain is built from TRBV6-6 and TRBJ1-5; D unresolved. V lost 5 bases, J lost 4 bases, and 15 bases lay in between. In germline, CDR1 is MNHNY, CDR2 SVGAGI (reference sequence). The CDR3 has 15 amino acids.

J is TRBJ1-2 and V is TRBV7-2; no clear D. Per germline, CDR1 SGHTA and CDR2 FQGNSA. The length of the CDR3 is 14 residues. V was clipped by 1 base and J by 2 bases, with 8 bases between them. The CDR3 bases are TGTGCCAGCAGCTTAGAAGCAATCAACTATGGCTACACCTTC. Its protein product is CASSLEAINYGYTF. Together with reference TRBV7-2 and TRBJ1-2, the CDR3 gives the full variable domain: GAGVSQSPSNKVTEKGKDVELRCDPISGHTALYWYRQSLGQGLEFLIYFQGNSAPDKSGLPSDRFSAERTGGSVSTLTIQRTQQEDSAVYLCASSLEAINYGYTFGSGTRLTVV.

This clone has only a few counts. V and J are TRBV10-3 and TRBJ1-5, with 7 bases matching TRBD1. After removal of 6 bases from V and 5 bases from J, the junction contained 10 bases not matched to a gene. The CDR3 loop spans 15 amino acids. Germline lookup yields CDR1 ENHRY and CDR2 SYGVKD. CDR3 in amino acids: CAISTQGRGDQPQHF. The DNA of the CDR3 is TGTGCCATCAGCACACAGGGCAGGGGGGATCAGCCCCAGCATTTT.

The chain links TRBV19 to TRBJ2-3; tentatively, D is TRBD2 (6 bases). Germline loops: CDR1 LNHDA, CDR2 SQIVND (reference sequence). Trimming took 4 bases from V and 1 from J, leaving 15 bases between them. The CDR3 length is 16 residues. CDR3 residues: CASSTLRGTGTDTQYF. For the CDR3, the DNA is TGTGCCAGTAGTACCCTCCGGGGGACCGGCACAGATACGCAGTATTTT.

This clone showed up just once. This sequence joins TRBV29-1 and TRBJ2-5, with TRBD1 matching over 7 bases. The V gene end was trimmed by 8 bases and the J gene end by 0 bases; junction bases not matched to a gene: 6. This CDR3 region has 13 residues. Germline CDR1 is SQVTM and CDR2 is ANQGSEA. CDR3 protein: CSYDRAYQETQYF. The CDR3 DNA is TGCAGCTACGACAGGGCGTACCAAGAGACCCAGTACTTC.

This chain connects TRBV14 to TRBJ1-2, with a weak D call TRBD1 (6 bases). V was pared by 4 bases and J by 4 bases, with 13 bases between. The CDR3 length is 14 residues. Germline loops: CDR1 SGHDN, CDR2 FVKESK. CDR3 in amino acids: CASSPAGAGYGYTF. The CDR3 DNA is TGTGCCAGCAGCCCAGCGGGGGCTGGCTATGGCTACACCTTC. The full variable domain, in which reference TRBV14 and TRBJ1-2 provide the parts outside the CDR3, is EAGVTQFPSHSVIEKGQTVTLRCDPISGHDNLYWYRRVMGKEIKFLLHFVKESKQDESGMPNNRFLAERTGGTYSTLKVQPAELEDSGVYFCASSPAGAGYGYTFGSGTRLTVV.